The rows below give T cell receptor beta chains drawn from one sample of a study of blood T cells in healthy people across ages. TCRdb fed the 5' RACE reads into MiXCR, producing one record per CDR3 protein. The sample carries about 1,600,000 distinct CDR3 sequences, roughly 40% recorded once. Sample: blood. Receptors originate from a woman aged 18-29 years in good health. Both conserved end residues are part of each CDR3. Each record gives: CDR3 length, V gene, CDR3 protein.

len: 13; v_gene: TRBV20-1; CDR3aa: CSARGAQVDTQYF
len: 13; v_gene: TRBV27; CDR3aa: CASSPRPIATQYF
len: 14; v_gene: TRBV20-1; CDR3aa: CSARDSSYNSPLHF
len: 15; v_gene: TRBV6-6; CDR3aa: CASLVDSALGNTIYF
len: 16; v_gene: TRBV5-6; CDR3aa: CAGNLADRVEYYGYTF
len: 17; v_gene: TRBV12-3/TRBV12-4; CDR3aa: CASSLGGGGPSSYEQFF
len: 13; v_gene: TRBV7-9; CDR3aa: CASSPASDNEQFF
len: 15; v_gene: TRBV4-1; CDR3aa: CASSQEMARAYEQYF
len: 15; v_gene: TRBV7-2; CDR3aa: CASRLTPLGADTQYF
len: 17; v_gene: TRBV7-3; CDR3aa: CASSLISGGALTGELFF
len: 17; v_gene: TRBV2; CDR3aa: CASSRPREGLGDYGYTF
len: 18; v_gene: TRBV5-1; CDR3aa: CASSLRVPGLASYDEQFF
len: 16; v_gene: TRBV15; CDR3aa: CATSRDISGRGETQYF
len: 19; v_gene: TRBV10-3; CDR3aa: CAIRQPGLAGGPSYNEQFF
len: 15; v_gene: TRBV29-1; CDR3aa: CSAPQTSGDYNEQFF
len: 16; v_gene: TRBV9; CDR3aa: CASSVVDSGIADTQYF
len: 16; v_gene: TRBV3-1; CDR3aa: CASSLRDPGPYNEQFF
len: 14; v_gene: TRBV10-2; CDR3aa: CASSEYESENEQFF
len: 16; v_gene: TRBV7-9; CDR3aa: CASSSDLGGPMETQYF
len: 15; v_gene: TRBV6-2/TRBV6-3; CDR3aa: CASRGRTIVQETQYF
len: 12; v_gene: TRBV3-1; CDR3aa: CASSQDDGEQYF
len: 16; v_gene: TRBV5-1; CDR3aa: CASSAGLVKVPDTQYF
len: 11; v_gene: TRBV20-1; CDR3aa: CSANVEETQYF
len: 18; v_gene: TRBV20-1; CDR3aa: CSARWGQGSAGDTGELFF
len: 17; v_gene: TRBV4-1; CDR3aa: CASSQATAGAANEKLFF
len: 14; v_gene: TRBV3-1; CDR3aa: CASSQDPRDGEQFF
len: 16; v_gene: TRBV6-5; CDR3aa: CASMIMGAGNTGELFF
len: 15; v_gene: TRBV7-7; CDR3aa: CASSSSGSGGETQYF